A selection of T cell receptor beta chains follows, all from one sample in a study of regulatory T cells in long-lasting Graves disease. In TCRdb, the multiplex PCR reads were re-called with MiXCR into one record per CDR3 protein. This table has 650,000 to 700,000 distinct CDR3 sequences, about 30% appearing once. This specimen was peripheral blood mononuclear cells (PBMCs), taken when the disease was refractory, from a patient treated with antithyroid drugs. Receptors originate from a female donor with Graves disease. Both conserved end residues are part of each CDR3. Each record gives: V gene, clone size, D gene, J gene, CDR3 DNA, CDR3 protein. A D gene is named only where the DNA matches it firmly. Clone size, where shown, is once, few, many, or a class for clones that have expanded.

TRBV7-9	.	TRBD1	TRBJ1-1	TGTGCCAGCAGCCGACAGGGGATCATCACGCTCAACACTGAAGCTTTCTTT	CASSRQGIITLNTEAFF
TRBV27	.	.	TRBJ2-7	TGTGCCAGCAGTTTGGAAAGGGTGTTTGTGGGGTACGAGCAGTACTTC	CASSLERVFVGYEQYF
TRBV19	few	TRBD1	TRBJ2-2	TGTGCCAGTAGTAGATACACAGGGGACACCGGGGAGCTGTTTTTT	CASSRYTGDTGELFF
TRBV11-2	.	.	TRBJ2-3	TGTGCCAGCAGCTTTTCGAGGGATACGCAGTATTTT	CASSFSRDTQYF
TRBV5-1	once	TRBD2	TRBJ2-6	TGCGCCAGCACCCGGTCGACTAGCGGGAACTCTGGGGCCAACGTCCTGACTTTC	CASTRSTSGNSGANVLTF
TRBV12-3/TRBV12-4	many	.	TRBJ1-4	TGTGCCAGCAGTCACAGAGCAACTAATGAAAAACTGTTTTTT	CASSHRATNEKLFF
TRBV28	many	.	TRBJ1-5	TGTGCCAGCAGTTTAAGATCTGCTGGTCATAATCAGCCCCAGCATTTT	CASSLRSAGHNQPQHF
TRBV9	.	.	TRBJ1-1	TGTGCCAGCAGCGTAGGCCAGGACAACACTGAAGCTTTCTTT	CASSVGQDNTEAFF
TRBV19	.	.	TRBJ1-6	TGTGCCAGTAGTATCGAGGCGGGTGATTCACCCCTCCACTTT	CASSIEAGDSPLHF
TRBV19	.	.	TRBJ2-7	TGTGCCAGTAGTATAGACGGAGGCTCCTACGAGCAGTACTTC	CASSIDGGSYEQYF
TRBV18	few	TRBD2	TRBJ2-7	TGTGCCAGCTCACCAGGAATCGGCGGGAGTGGCGAGCAGTACTTC	CASSPGIGGSGEQYF
TRBV10-2	.	.	TRBJ1-2	TGCGCCAGCAGTGAGCCGGGAGGCGATGGCTACACCTTC	CASSEPGGDGYTF
TRBV6-2/TRBV6-3	few	.	TRBJ1-3	TGTGCCAGCAGTTGGCGGGACACCTCTGGAAACACCATATATTTT	CASSWRDTSGNTIYF
TRBV9	.	TRBD1	TRBJ2-5	TGTGCCAGCAGCCCCCGACAGGGGGAAGGAGAGACCCAGTACTTC	CASSPRQGEGETQYF
TRBV12-3/TRBV12-4	many	TRBD1	TRBJ1-2	TGTGCCAGCAGTGCCGGGACAGGGCGACTCTATGGCTACACCTTC	CASSAGTGRLYGYTF